Sequencing of this TCR beta chain was carried out in a study of siplizumab effects on memory and regulatory T cells. Study-level points and caveats: Naive T cell populations appeared to exhibit greater diversity than memory cells and appeared to be major alloresponse contributors.

The CDR3 contains 11 residues. Trimming stripped 10 bases from V and 2 bases from J, with 10 bases between. Germline loops: CDR1 SGHRS, CDR2 YFSETQ. Comment on this clone: Antigen specificity is unknown.

TCRdb keeps only in-frame clones here, not all; method: immunoSEQ multiplex PCR. The data show under 85,000 clones, 75% to 90% seen once. The V and J genes are TRBV5-1 and TRBJ2-7, with a tentative D call TRBD2 (5 bases). Material for sequencing was Tregs sorted from blood. The TCR sequence derives from a human donor in good health. The CDR3 loop reads CAGRPAYEQYF. CDR3 DNA: TGCGCCGGGAGACCGGCCTACGAGCAGTACTTC.